Each of the 9 T cell receptor beta chains below was sequenced from the same sample in a study of blood T cells in healthy people across ages. Then a second PCR, running roughly 7 to 11 cycles, was carried out with a sample-barcoded 5' primer and a J-beta primer mix. TCRdb analysed the 5' RACE reads with MiXCR anew, one entry per CDR3 protein. The sample yields about 1 million distinct CDR3 sequences, around 43% seen once. The sequenced sample consisted of blood. These receptors were taken from a woman aged 55 to 70 in good health.

As regards this clonotype: One junction end disagrees with the germline gene, perhaps due to a read error. The chain recombines TRBV7-8 with TRBJ2-1, with 7 bases lining up with TRBD2. CDR1 is SGHVS, CDR2 FQNEAQ, per germline. This CDR3 has 16 residues. In DNA, the CDR3 is TGCGCCAGCAGCGCAACCAGGACTAGTATTGTGTATGAGCAGTTCTTC. Translated: CASSATRTSIVYEQFF.

Note on this clonotype: A much larger clone sits a single nucleotide away, making a read error possible. The chain joins TRBV29-1 to TRBJ1-2; maybe TRBD1 (5 bases). CDR3 length: 14 amino acids. Germline values: CDR1 SQVTM, CDR2 ANQGSEA. V lost 0 bases and J 8 bases, leaving 16 bases between the germline ends. The CDR3 loop is CSVEDPLGRGGYTF. CDR3 nucleotides: TGCAGCGTTGAAGATCCCTTAGGGAGGGGCGGCTACACCTTC.

This rearrangement joins TRBV10-3 to TRBJ1-2; maybe TRBD1 (5 bases). From germline, CDR1 is ENHRY and CDR2 SYGVKD. This CDR3 contains 14 residues. Deletions cut 0 bases from V and 4 bases from J, with 9 bases between. CDR3: CAISESGPAYGYTF. CDR3 in DNA: TGTGCCATCAGTGAGTCGGGGCCAGCCTATGGCTACACCTTC.

J is TRBJ2-3 and V is TRBV12-3 or TRBV12-4; D perhaps matches TRBD2 (5 bases). V was pared by 4 bases and J by 0 bases, with 20 bases between. The CDR3 covers 18 residues. CDR3 sequence (DNA): TGTGCCAGCAGTTCTACACGCGGCGGGTACCCTAGCACAGATACGCAGTATTTT. This codes for CASSSTRGGYPSTDTQYF.

The chain recombines TRBV20-1 with TRBJ2-3, with TRBD2 as a possible D gene (7 bases). The V end lost 6 bases, the J end lost 0 bases, and 19 bases lay between the germline ends. This CDR3 is 16 amino acids long. From germline, CDR1 is DFQATT and CDR2 SNEGSKA (reference sequence). The CDR3 reads CSADRSSGGSTDTQYF. DNA of the CDR3: TGCAGTGCCGACAGGTCTAGCGGAGGAAGCACAGATACGCAGTATTTT.

The chain recombines TRBV14 with TRBJ2-7; no firm D call. V dropped 0 bases and J dropped 6 bases, with 18 bases sitting between them. Germline CDR1 SGHDN, CDR2 FVKESK. The CDR3 is 16 amino acids. The CDR3 reads CASSQEMAEFPCEQYF. Here the CDR3 DNA reads TGTGCCAGCAGCCAAGAGATGGCGGAATTCCCCTGCGAGCAGTACTTC.

The CDR3 sequence is CASSSLAGGGGPFRDTQYF. Written as DNA, the CDR3 is TGTGCCAGCAGCTCACTAGCGGGCGGTGGCGGTCCGTTCAGGGATACGCAGTATTTT. The J gene is TRBJ2-3, the V gene TRBV11-2; 9 bases are a match to TRBD2. J gave up 6 bases and V 4 bases, and 20 bases lay outside the gene matches. This CDR3 is 19 amino acids long. Germline assignment: CDR1 SGHAT and CDR2 FQNNGV.

The chain has TRBV5-6 and TRBJ2-7; weak D call: TRBD1 (6 bases). V lost 4 bases, J lost 2 bases, and 19 bases lay in between. Germline V gene sequence: CDR1 SGHDT, CDR2 YYEEEE. The CDR3 totals 16 residues. The CDR3, as DNA: TGTGCCAGCAGCACCTACCGGGACACCCGAACCTACGAGCAGTACTTC. Its translation is CASSTYRDTRTYEQYF.

This sequence joins TRBV12-3 or TRBV12-4 and TRBJ2-5; D is ambiguous. This CDR3 is built from 12 residues. The V gene lost 4 bases and the J gene lost 6 bases, with 9 bases spanning the gap. In DNA, the CDR3 is TGTGCCAGCAGTTACGGTGATCAGACCCAGTACTTC. Protein sequence: CASSYGDQTQYF.